This entry concerns a single TCR beta chain. Germline lookup yields CDR1 LNHDA and CDR2 SQIVND (reference sequence). V lost 5 bases, J lost 4 bases, and 7 bases stayed unmatched. The length of the CDR3 is 15 residues. Sequencing used immunoSEQ multiplex PCR; TCRdb keeps in-frame clones, though not all of them. The sample carries over 120,000 clones, over 80% recorded once. This entry comes from a study of blood T cell repertoires in COVID-19. Sequences were obtained from PBMCs or T cells enriched from blood (not recorded which). The sequence came from a man in his 60s who had recovered from COVID-19. V gene TRBV19 combines with J gene TRBJ1-5; 8 bases agree with TRBD1. CDR3 protein: CASSGQGRWNQPQHF. The CDR3, as DNA: TGTGCCAGTAGTGGACAGGGACGGTGGAATCAGCCCCAGCATTTT.